The present T cell receptor beta chain was sequenced within a study of T cell responses to AZD1222 COVID-19 vaccine. Unmatched junction bases numbered 7, after V lost 5 bases and J lost 7 bases. The length of the CDR3 is 14 residues. Per germline, CDR1 SGHTA and CDR2 FQGTGA. Only in-frame clones appear in the TCRdb table, and some are missing; sequencing was by immunoSEQ multiplex PCR. The sample gives more than 35,000 clones, over 80% of which show up once; 40% to 65% is in the top ten. The gene calls are TRBV7-3 and TRBJ2-3; TRBD2 matches 9 bases. Sequenced here: peripheral blood, sampled on day 0 of AZD1222 vaccination. The sequence derives from an adult in good health. The CDR3: CASSPSSGGNTQYF. The DNA for the CDR3 is TGTGCCAGCAGCCCGAGTAGCGGGGGAAATACGCAGTATTTT. Looking up the rest from reference TRBV7-3 and TRBJ2-3 gives the full variable domain: GAGVSQTPSNKVTEKGKYVELRCDPISGHTALYWYRQSLGQGPEFLIYFQGTGAADDSGLPNDRFFAVRPEGSVSTLKIQRTERGDSAVYLCASSPSSGGNTQYFGPGTRLTVL.